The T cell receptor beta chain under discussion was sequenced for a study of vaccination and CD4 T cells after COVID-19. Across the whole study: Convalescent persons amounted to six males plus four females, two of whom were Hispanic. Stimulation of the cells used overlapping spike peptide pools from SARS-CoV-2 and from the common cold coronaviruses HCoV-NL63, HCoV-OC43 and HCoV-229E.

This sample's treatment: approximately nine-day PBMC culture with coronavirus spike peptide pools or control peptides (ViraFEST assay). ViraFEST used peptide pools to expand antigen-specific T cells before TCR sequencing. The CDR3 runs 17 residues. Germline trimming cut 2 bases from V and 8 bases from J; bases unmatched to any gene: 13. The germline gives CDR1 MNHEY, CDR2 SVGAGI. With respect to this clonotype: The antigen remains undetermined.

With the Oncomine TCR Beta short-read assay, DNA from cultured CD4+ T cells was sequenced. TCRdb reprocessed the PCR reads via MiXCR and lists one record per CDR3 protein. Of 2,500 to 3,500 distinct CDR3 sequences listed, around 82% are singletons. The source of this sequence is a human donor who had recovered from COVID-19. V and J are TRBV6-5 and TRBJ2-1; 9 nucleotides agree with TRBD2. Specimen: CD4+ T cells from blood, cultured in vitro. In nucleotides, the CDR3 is TGTGCCAGCAGTTACCCACCTTTGAGCGGGGGGTACTATGAGCAGTTCTTC. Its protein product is CASSYPPLSGGYYEQFF.